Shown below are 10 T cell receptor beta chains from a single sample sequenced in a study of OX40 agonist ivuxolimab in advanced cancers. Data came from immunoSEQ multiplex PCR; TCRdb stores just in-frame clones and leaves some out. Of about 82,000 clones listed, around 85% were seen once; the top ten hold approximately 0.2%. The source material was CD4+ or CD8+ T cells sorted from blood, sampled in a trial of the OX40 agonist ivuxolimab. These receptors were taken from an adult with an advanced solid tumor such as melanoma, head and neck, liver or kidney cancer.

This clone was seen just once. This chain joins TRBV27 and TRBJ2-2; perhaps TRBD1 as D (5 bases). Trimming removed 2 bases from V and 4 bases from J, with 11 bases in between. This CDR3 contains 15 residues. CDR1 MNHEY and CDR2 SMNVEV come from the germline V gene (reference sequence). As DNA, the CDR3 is TGTGCCAGCAGTTTAAAGGGGCCGGGCACCGGGGAGCTGTTTTTT. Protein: CASSLKGPGTGELFF.

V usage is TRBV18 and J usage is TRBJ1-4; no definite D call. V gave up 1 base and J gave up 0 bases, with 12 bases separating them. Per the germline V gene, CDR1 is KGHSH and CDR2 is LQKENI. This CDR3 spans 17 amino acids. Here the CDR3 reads CASSPLMRPATNEKLFF. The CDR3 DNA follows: TGTGCCAGCTCACCACTGATGAGGCCCGCAACTAATGAAAAACTGTTTTTT.

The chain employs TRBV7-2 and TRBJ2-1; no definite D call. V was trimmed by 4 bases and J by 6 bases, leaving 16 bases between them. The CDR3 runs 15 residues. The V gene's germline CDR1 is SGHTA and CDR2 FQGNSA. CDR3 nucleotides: TGTGCCAGCAGCTCCCGACGCTCGCCCGGCAATGAGCAGTTCTTC. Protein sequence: CASSSRRSPGNEQFF.

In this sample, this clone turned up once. CDR3: CSVDGVLETQYF. The CDR3 DNA is TGCAGCGTTGATGGCGTGCTTGAGACCCAGTACTTC. The genes are TRBV29-1 and TRBJ2-5; D call uncertain. The CDR3 consists of 12 residues. V dropped 3 bases and J dropped 5 bases, with 10 bases sitting between them. Germline V gene lookup returns CDR1 SQVTM and CDR2 ANQGSEA.

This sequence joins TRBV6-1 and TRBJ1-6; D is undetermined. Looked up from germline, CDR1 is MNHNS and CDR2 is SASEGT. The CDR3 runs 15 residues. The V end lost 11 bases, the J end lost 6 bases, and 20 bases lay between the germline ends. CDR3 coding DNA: TGTGCCGGCCAAAGGGTCCATGCACCTAATTCACCCCTCCACTTT. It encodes CAGQRVHAPNSPLHF.

The CDR3 sequence: CAWRLPGTGGGNTIYF. CDR3 sequence (DNA): TGTGCCTGGAGGCTACCAGGGACCGGCGGTGGAAACACCATATATTTT. V is TRBV30 and J is TRBJ1-3; D perhaps matches TRBD1 (5 bases). Per germline, CDR1 GTSNPN and CDR2 SVGIG (reference sequence). The V and J ends lost 3 bases and 3 bases respectively, with 18 bases between them. CDR3 length equals 16 residues. The full variable domain, its missing parts supplied by reference TRBV30 and TRBJ1-3, is SQTIHQWPATLVQPVGSPLSLECTVEGTSNPNLYWYRQAAGRGLQLLFYSVGIGQISSEVPQNLSASRPQDRQFILSSKKLLLSDSGFYLCAWRLPGTGGGNTIYFGEGSWLTVV.

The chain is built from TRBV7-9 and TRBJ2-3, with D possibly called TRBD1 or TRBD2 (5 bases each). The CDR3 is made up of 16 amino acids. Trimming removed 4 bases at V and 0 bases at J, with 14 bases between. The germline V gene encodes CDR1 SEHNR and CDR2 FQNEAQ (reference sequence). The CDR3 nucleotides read TGTGCCAGCAGCTCGGGACCCGTACGTAGCACAGATACGCAGTATTTT. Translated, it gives CASSSGPVRSTDTQYF.

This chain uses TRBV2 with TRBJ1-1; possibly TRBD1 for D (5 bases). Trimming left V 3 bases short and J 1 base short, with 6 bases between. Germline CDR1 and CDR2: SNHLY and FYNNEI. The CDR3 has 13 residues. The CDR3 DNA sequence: TGTGCCAGCAGTGACGACAGGAACACTGAAGCTTTCTTT. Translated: CASSDDRNTEAFF. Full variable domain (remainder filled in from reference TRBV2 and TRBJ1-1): EPEVTQTPSHQVTQMGQEVILRCVPISNHLYFYWYRQILGQKVEFLVSFYNNEISEKSEIFDDQFSVERPDGSNFTLKIRSTKLEDSAMYFCASSDDRNTEAFFGQGTRLTVV.

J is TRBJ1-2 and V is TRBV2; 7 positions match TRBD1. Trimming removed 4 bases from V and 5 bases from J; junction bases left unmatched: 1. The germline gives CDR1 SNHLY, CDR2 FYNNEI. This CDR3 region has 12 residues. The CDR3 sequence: CASSGQGYGYTF. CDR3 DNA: TGTGCCAGCAGTGGACAGGGTTATGGCTACACCTTC.

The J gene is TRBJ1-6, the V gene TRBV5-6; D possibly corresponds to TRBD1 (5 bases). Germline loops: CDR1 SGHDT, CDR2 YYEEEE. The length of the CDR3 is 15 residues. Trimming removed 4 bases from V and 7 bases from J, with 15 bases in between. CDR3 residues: CASSVQGVWNSPLHF. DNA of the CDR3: TGTGCCAGCAGCGTTCAGGGTGTGTGGAATTCACCCCTCCACTTT.